This TCR beta chain was obtained from a study of shared clonotypes between healthy human individuals. CD45RO-negative cells were positively selected for CCR7, leaving out terminally differentiated effector memory CD45RA+ cells. Adults of Caucasian background living in Nashville, Tennessee made up all donors. Per the germline V gene, CDR1 is LNHNV and CDR2 is YYDKDF (reference sequence). The CDR3 sequence is 13 residues long. V was shortened by 1 base and J by 4 bases, with 4 bases between the two germline ends. A word on this clone: The target antigen is unknown.

Study-wide results and limits: Several donors shared about 5% of their naive CD4 clonotypes. Sampling covered blood only; tissue repertoires likely differ. In having few donors, the study represented limited genetic and exposure-history diversity.

Measured with immunoSEQ multiplex PCR; TCRdb has only the in-frame clones, and not every one. The sample contains over 2,000,000 clones, just under 95% of which appear only once. The sequenced sample consisted of naive CD8+ T cells from PBMCs. This receptor was obtained from a man aged 18 to 30 in good health. Some clones in this sample may be carry-over from other donors' samples. The rearrangement joins TRBV15 to TRBJ1-4; no clear D. In nucleotides, the CDR3 is TGTGCCACCAGCAGAGTCGATAATGAAAAACTGTTTTTT. Translating it yields CATSRVDNEKLFF. Based on the CDR3 plus reference TRBV15 and TRBJ1-4, the full variable domain is DAMVIQNPRYQVTQFGKPVTLSCSQTLNHNVMYWYQQKSSQAPKLLFHYYDKDFNNEADTPDNFQSRRPNTSFCFLDIRSPGLGDTAMYLCATSRVDNEKLFFGSGTQLSVL.